This entry lists 16 T cell receptor beta chains sequenced from one sample in a study of shared clonotypes between healthy human individuals. This table comes from immunoSEQ multiplex PCR, and its TCRdb copy is limited to in-frame clones, with some not included. The sample contains 2 million to 2.5 million clones, approximately 96% of which appear only once. The sample consisted of naive CD4+ T cells sorted from blood. Subset here: CD45RA+ positively selected. The receptors stem from a man younger than 35 in good health.

The gene calls are TRBV6-1 and TRBJ2-3, with TRBD2 matching over 9 bases. The germline V gene encodes CDR1 MNHNS and CDR2 SASEGT. V lost 3 bases, J lost 6 bases, and 7 bases stayed unmatched. CDR3 size: 15 residues. CDR3 sequence reads: CASSDGGGAADTQYF. The CDR3 region has the DNA TGTGCCAGCAGTGACGGCGGGGGGGCCGCCGATACGCAGTATTTT.

This clone appeared a single time. This chain links TRBV18 with TRBJ2-3; 8 positions match TRBD1. Germline trimming cut 3 bases from V and 3 bases from J; bases unmatched to any gene: 8. Germline V CDR1 and CDR2: KGHSH, LQKENI. The CDR3 spans 16 residues. The CDR3 nucleotides are TGTGCCAGCTCACCTCCCTCAGGGGGCTTTACAGATACGCAGTATTTT. It encodes CASSPPSGGFTDTQYF.

Of note for this clone: Other DNA sequences in the same sample also yield this CDR3. This chain links TRBV2 with TRBJ2-5; TRBD1 agrees at 8 bases. Germline-derived CDR1 and CDR2 are SNHLY and FYNNEI. V lost 3 bases to trimming and J lost 2 bases; unmatched junction nucleotides: 2. The CDR3 loop spans 14 amino acids. The CDR3 sequence: CASSDRTGQETQYF. For the CDR3, the DNA is TGTGCCAGCAGTGACCGGACAGGGCAAGAGACCCAGTACTTC.

This chain connects TRBV2 to TRBJ2-1, with D hard to call. V gave up 2 bases and J gave up 9 bases, with 8 bases separating them. CDR1 is SNHLY, CDR2 FYNNEI, per germline. The CDR3 runs to 12 residues. The CDR3 region is CASSENDLEQFF. CDR3 DNA sequence: TGTGCCAGCAGTGAAAATGACCTTGAGCAGTTCTTC.

The chain carries TRBV10-3 and TRBJ1-2; possibly TRBD1 for D (5 bases). The CDR3 totals 18 residues. Trimming cost V 2 bases and J 4 bases, with 23 bases left between them. CDR1 and CDR2 (germline): ENHRY, SYGVKD. The CDR3 nucleotides are TGTGCCATCAGTGAGCCCGACGGGGGTACACCTTCAATCTATGGCTACACCTTC. This encodes CAISEPDGGTPSIYGYTF.

This sequence joins TRBV5-8 and TRBJ2-1; 8 nucleotides match TRBD1. Germline trimming cut 0 bases from V and 7 bases from J; bases unmatched to any gene: 0. This CDR3 has 13 amino acids. Per the germline V gene, CDR1 is SGHTS and CDR2 is YDEGEE. The CDR3: CASSLDRGNEQFF. In DNA form, the CDR3 reads TGTGCCAGCAGCTTGGACAGGGGGAATGAGCAGTTCTTC.

The rearrangement uses TRBV11-2 and TRBJ2-7; D not resolved. Between the trimmed V and J ends, which lost 2 bases and 5 bases, there was a span of 7 bases. CDR1 is SGHAT and CDR2 is FQNNGV in the germline V gene. This CDR3 region has 12 residues. In DNA form, the CDR3 reads TGTGCCAGCAGCTTATACCCCAACGAGCAGTACTTC. It translates to CASSLYPNEQYF.

J is TRBJ1-2 and V is TRBV5-1, with D unresolved. The CDR3 consists of 14 residues. Trimming cost V 4 bases and J 3 bases, with 13 bases left between them. Germline V gene data show CDR1 as SGHRS and CDR2 as YFSETQ. The CDR3 DNA is TGCGCCAGCAGCGAAGTAGGATGGGACTATGGCTACACCTTC. Its translation is CASSEVGWDYGYTF.

On this clone: Other DNA variants within this sample encode the same CDR3. This sequence joins TRBV5-1 and TRBJ2-2, with a tentative D call TRBD1 (5 bases). V dropped 0 bases and J dropped 1 base, with 7 bases sitting between them. The length of the CDR3 is 15 residues. Germline values: CDR1 SGHRS, CDR2 YFSETQ. CDR3 in DNA: TGCGCCAGCAGCTTGGAAGGACAGAACACCGGGGAGCTGTTTTTT. Protein product: CASSLEGQNTGELFF.

The V call is TRBV7-9, the J call TRBJ2-3; the match to TRBD1 covers 9 bases. Germline assignment: CDR1 SEHNR and CDR2 FQNEAQ (reference sequence). J was trimmed by 0 bases and V by 5 bases; bases with no gene match: 15. The CDR3 has 19 amino acids. The CDR3 coding sequence is TGTGCCAGCAGCCCCGGGACAGGGCCCGTGTGGCCAAGCACAGATACGCAGTATTTT. As protein: CASSPGTGPVWPSTDTQYF.

The chain employs TRBV7-3 and TRBJ1-1, with 9 bases that match TRBD1. The CDR3 is 13 residues long. Germline V gene data show CDR1 as SGHTA and CDR2 as FQGTGA. V shed 5 bases, J shed 5 bases, and the junction held 3 bases outside the gene matches. This CDR3 is CASSADRGTEAFF. In DNA form, the CDR3 reads TGTGCCAGCAGCGCGGACAGGGGAACTGAAGCTTTCTTT.

The rearrangement uses TRBV18 and TRBJ1-1, with 10 bases matching TRBD1. The CDR3 is 15 residues long. In germline, CDR1 is KGHSH, CDR2 LQKENI. The V gene end was trimmed by 3 bases and the J gene end by 6 bases; junction bases not matched to a gene: 7. CDR3 nucleotide sequence: TGTGCCAGCTCACCCCCCGGGACAGGGGACCCTGAAGCTTTCTTT. It specifies CASSPPGTGDPEAFF. Complete variable domain (other parts from reference TRBV18 and TRBJ1-1): NAGVMQNPRHLVRRRGQEARLRCSPMKGHSHVYWYRQLPEEGLKFMVYLQKENIIDESGMPKERFSAEFPKEGPSILRIQQVVRGDSAAYFCASSPPGTGDPEAFFGQGTRLTVV.

The V gene is TRBV9, the J gene TRBJ2-5; 9 bases are a match to TRBD2. Unmatched junction bases numbered 3, after V lost 3 bases and J lost 0 bases. CDR3 length equals 15 residues. Germline CDR1 is SGDLS and CDR2 is YYNGEE. CDR3 coding DNA: TGTGCCAGCAGCGAGCGGGGGGCGTACCAAGAGACCCAGTACTTC. This gives the protein CASSERGAYQETQYF. The full variable domain, with the rest looked up from reference TRBV9 and TRBJ2-5, is DSGVTQTPKHLITATGQRVTLRCSPRSGDLSVYWYQQSLDQGLQFLIQYYNGEERAKGNILERFSAQQFPDLHSELNLSSLELGDSALYFCASSERGAYQETQYFGPGTRLLVL.

The chain uses TRBV2 and TRBJ1-2; a weak D match, TRBD1 (6 bases). CDR1 and CDR2 (germline): SNHLY, FYNNEI. V lost 6 bases, J lost 1 base, and 12 bases lay in between. This CDR3 has 14 residues. The CDR3 protein is CASSRDTINYGYTF. DNA for the CDR3: TGTGCCAGCAGCCGGGACACCATTAACTATGGCTACACCTTC. The whole variable domain, filled in from reference TRBV2 and TRBJ1-2, reads EPEVTQTPSHQVTQMGQEVILRCVPISNHLYFYWYRQILGQKVEFLVSFYNNEISEKSEIFDDQFSVERPDGSNFTLKIRSTKLEDSAMYFCASSRDTINYGYTFGSGTRLTVV.

V is TRBV6-1 and J is TRBJ2-1; D may be TRBD2 (6 bases). CDR3 size: 13 residues. V was pared by 6 bases and J by 8 bases, with 14 bases between. Germline-derived CDR1 and CDR2 are MNHNS and SASEGT. CDR3 sequence (DNA): TGTGCCAGCAGGGGACTGGTGGTGTATGAGCAGTTCTTC. As protein: CASRGLVVYEQFF.

This sequence joins TRBV29-1 and TRBJ1-2; a weak D match, TRBD1 (5 bases). Per the germline V gene, CDR1 is SQVTM and CDR2 is ANQGSEA. V dropped 3 bases and J dropped 4 bases, with 9 bases sitting between them. CDR3 length: 12 amino acids. The DNA of the CDR3 is TGCAGCGTTGACCGGGGGACCTATGGCTACACCTTC. It codes for CSVDRGTYGYTF.